This record covers a single TCR beta chain. What antigen it recognizes has not been identified. The data derive from a study of T cells expressing NK-cell markers (dated by TCRdb to 2020 to 2021). Notes on the research overall: In sorted CD3+CD56+NKG2C+, CD3+CD56+NKG2C- and CD3+CD56-NKG2C+ T-cell subsets from eight donors, TCR beta-chain repertoires were profiled. Of the eight sequenced donors, seven were found to be HCMV-seropositive and one was found to be HCMV-seronegative. Randomly selected healthy volunteers, three men and five women, were used as the eight sequenced donors. Libraries were sequenced as 2 x 150 bp reads on Illumina HiSeq 2000/2500, MiSeq or NextSeq.

Sequencing was carried out with an Illumina HiSeq 2000. 5'RACE template switching, by which a universal primer site and unique molecular identifiers were added, was used to make TCR beta cDNA libraries. Priming for cDNA synthesis came from the TCR beta constant segment, and two successive PCR amplification steps followed. The authors' pipeline ran thus. Reads were demultiplexed and grouped by UMI with MIGEC, and clonotypes were assembled and quantified with MiTCR. Only TCR cDNA sequences supported by at least two reads were kept to exclude erroneous sequences. The tcR package was used for downstream repertoire analysis, and clonotypes were matched between fractions using CDR3 nucleotide sequence together with V segment. VDJmatch was used to annotate antigen specificity against VDJdb, with one amino acid substitution in CDR3 permitted. Each entry corresponds to one CDR3 protein sequence from reads that TCRdb reprocessed, and DNA is not given. Clone size and V and J calls follow TCRdb, not the original study. The table held for this sample gives about 160,000 distinct CDR3 sequences. The ten largest clones represent around 20% of the sample.

The CDR3 spans 13 residues, from the cysteine through the phenylalanine. No DNA sequence was recorded. CDR1 and CDR2 (SGDLS, YYNGEE) derive from the germline V gene. Overall study results and their limits: In roughly 6 donors, the dominant CD3+CD56+NKG2C+ clonotypes were found to rank among the top 10 CD8+ clonotypes and to make up roughly 1.0-7.5% of CD8+ T cells. Those dominant clonotypes were again the most abundant among CD3+CD56-NKG2C+ cells in a few donors, at roughly 25-60.1%. It remained unclear whether the expanded NKG2C-expressing T cell clones were specific for HCMV antigens.

To determine HCMV serostatus, a commercial ELISA kit was used to detect HCMV-specific IgG in serum. Peripheral blood mononuclear cells were isolated from blood by Ficoll density gradient centrifugation. Sequencing was performed on blood T cells: a sorted CD56 or NKG2C T cell subset, CD4+ or CD8+ T cells, or bulk PBMC T cells (not recorded which). This sequence uses TRBV9 and TRBJ1-1. The TCR sequence derives from a man aged 18 to 69 in good health. The CDR3 is CASSGGLNTEAFF.